This TCR beta chain came from a study of T cells in Graves' hyperthyroidism and ophthalmopathy. General study points: Patients with ophthalmopathy were separated from those with stable hyperthyroidism by a 13 V-J model. Before onset, ophthalmopathy was predicted by the model a median 6.5 months earlier.

This clonotype was observed many times. Its antigen is not known. The CDR3 spans 13 residues. With 4 bases removed from V and 7 bases from J, the gap between germline ends came to 11 bases. Germline lookup yields CDR1 SGHTA and CDR2 FQGNSA. Out of roughly 10 ml of fresh peripheral blood came the PBMCs. RNA transcripts yielded amplified TCR beta CDR3 regions. In the first-round RT-PCR of the TCR CDR3, the HTBI primer set was used. Each CDR3 protein is one row after TCRdb ran MiXCR on the multiplex PCR reads. Seen here are about 520,000 distinct CDR3 sequences, around 22% observed once, and the top ten hold roughly 12%.

Specimen: blood. The chain links TRBV7-2 to TRBJ1-5, with D possibly matching TRBD1 (5 bases). The source is a woman in her thirties with Graves' ophthalmopathy. CDR3 coding DNA: TGTGCCAGCAGCTCGACAGCTGGGCAGCCCCAGCATTTT. This translates into CASSSTAGQPQHF.